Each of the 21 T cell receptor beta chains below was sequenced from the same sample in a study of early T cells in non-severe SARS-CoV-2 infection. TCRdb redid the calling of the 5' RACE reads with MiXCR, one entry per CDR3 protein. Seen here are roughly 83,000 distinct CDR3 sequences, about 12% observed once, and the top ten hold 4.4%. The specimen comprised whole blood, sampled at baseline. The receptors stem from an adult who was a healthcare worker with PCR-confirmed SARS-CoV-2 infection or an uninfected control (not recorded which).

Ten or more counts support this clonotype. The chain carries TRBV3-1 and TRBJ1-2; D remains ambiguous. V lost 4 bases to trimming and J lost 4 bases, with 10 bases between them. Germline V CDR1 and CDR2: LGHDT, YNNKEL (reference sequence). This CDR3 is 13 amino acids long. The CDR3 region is CASSPGRAYGYTF. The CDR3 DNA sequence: TGTGCCAGCAGCCCTGGGAGGGCCTATGGCTACACCTTC.

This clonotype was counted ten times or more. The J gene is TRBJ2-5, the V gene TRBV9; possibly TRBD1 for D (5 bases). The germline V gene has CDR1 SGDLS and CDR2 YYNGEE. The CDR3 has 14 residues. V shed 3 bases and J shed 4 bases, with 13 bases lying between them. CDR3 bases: TGTGCCAGCAGCGGCAGGGTCGGGTCAGAGACCCAGTACTTC. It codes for CASSGRVGSETQYF.

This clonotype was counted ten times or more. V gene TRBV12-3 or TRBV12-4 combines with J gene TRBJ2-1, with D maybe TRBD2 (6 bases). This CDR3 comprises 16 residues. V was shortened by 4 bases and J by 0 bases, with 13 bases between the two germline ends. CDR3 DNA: TGTGCCAGCAGTTGGGGGGTAGTCCCCTCCTACAATGAGCAGTTCTTC. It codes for CASSWGVVPSYNEQFF.

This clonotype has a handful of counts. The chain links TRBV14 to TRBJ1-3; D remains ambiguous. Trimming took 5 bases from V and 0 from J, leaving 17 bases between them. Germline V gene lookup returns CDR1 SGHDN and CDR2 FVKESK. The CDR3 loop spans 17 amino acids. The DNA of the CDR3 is TGTGCCAGCAGCAAGCCTTGGCAGCCATTCTCTGGAAACACCATATATTTT. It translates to CASSKPWQPFSGNTIYF.

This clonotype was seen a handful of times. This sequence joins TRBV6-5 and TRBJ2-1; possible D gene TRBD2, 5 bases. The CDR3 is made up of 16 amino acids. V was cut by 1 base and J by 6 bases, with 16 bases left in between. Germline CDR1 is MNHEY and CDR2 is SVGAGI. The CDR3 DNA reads TGTGCCAGCAGTTACTTCAGCGGTGGGTGGGTCAATGAGCAGTTCTTC. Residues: CASSYFSGGWVNEQFF.

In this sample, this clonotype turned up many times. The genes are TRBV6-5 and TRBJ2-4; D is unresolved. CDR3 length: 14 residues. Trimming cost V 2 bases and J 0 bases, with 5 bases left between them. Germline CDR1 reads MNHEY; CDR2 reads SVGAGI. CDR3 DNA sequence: TGTGCCAGCAGTTACGGGCAAGCCAAAAACATTCAGTACTTC. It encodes CASSYGQAKNIQYF.

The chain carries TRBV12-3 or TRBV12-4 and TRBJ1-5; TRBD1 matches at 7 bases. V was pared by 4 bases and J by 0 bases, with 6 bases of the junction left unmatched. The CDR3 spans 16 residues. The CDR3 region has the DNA TGTGCCAGCAGTTCTGGGACAGTCTATAGCAATCAGCCCCAGCATTTT. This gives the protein CASSSGTVYSNQPQHF.

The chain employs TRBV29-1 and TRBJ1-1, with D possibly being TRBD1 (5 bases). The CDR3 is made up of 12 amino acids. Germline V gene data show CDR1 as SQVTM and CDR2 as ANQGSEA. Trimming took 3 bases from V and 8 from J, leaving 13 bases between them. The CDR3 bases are TGCAGCGTTGAGGGCCAGGGACTGGAAGCTTTCTTT. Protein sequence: CSVEGQGLEAFF.

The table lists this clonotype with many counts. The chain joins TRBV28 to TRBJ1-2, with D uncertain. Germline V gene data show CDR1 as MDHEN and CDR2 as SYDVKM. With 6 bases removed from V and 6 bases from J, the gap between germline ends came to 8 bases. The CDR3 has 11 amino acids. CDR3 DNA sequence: TGTGCCAGCAGCCCCCCGAATGGCTACACCTTC. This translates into CASSPPNGYTF.

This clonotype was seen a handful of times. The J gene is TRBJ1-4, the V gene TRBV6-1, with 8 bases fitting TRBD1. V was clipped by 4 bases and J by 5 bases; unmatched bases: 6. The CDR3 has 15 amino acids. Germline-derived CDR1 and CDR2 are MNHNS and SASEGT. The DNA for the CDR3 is TGTGCCAGCAGTGTCGGACAGGGCGCGAATGAAAAACTGTTTTTT. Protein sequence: CASSVGQGANEKLFF.

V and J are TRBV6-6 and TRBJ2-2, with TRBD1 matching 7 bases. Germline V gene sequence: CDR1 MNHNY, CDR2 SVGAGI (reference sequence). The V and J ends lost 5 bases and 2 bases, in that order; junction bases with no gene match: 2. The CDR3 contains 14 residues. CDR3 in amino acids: CASSDRANTGELFF. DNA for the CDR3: TGTGCCAGCAGTGACAGGGCCAACACCGGGGAGCTGTTTTTT.

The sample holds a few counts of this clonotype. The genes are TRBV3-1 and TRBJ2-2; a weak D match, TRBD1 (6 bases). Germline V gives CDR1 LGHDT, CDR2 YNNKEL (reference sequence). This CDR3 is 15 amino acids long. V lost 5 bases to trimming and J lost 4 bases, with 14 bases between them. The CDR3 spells CASSSGTPSTGELFF. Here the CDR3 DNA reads TGTGCCAGCAGCTCCGGGACACCTAGCACCGGGGAGCTGTTTTTT.

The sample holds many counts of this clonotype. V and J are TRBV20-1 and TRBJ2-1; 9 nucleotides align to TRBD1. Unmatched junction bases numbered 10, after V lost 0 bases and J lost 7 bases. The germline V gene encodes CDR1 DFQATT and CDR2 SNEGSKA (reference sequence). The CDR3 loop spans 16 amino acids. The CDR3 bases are TGCAGTGCTAGAGACCCCCACAGGGGGCCACCTAATGAGCAGTTCTTC. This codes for CSARDPHRGPPNEQFF.

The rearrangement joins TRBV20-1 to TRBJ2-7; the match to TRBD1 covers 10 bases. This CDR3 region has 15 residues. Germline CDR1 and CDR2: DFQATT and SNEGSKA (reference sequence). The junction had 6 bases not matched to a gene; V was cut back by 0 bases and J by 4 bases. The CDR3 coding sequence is TGCAGTGCTAGAGATGCCGGGACAGGGGCGTACGAGCAGTACTTC. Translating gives CSARDAGTGAYEQYF.

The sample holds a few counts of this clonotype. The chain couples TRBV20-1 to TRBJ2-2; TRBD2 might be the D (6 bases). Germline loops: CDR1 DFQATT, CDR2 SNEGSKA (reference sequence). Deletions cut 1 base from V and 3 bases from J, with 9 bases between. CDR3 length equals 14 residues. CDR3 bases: TGCAGTGCTAGAGTGGCGGGATACACCGGGGAGCTGTTTTTT. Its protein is CSARVAGYTGELFF.

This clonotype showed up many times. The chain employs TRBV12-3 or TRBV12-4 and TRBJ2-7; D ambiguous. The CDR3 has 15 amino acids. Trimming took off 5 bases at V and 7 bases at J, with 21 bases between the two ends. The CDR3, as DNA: TGTGCCAGCAGTCCTTTTGTGGGTTCCCTCGGGGAGCAGTACTTC. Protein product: CASSPFVGSLGEQYF.

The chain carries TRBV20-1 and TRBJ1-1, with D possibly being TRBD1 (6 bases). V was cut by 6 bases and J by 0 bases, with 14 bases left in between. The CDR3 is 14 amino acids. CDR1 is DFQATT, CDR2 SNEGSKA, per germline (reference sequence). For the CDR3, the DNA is TGCAGTGCCACCAGACAGGCTTTGAACACTGAAGCTTTCTTT. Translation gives CSATRQALNTEAFF.

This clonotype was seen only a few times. The CDR3 nucleotides are TGTGCCAGTAGTATGAGGGGGTATAGTGGCTACACCTTC. This codes for CASSMRGYSGYTF. This chain connects TRBV19 to TRBJ1-2; TRBD1 is a possible D gene (6 bases). Germline-derived CDR1 and CDR2 are LNHDA and SQIVND (reference sequence). The CDR3 is made up of 13 amino acids. The V gene lost 3 bases and the J gene lost 7 bases, with 12 bases spanning the gap.

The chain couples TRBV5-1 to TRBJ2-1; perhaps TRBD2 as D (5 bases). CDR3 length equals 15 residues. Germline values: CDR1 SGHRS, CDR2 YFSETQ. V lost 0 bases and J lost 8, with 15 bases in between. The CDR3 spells CASSLEAVGMHEQFF. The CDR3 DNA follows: TGCGCCAGCAGCTTGGAAGCGGTGGGAATGCATGAGCAGTTCTTC.

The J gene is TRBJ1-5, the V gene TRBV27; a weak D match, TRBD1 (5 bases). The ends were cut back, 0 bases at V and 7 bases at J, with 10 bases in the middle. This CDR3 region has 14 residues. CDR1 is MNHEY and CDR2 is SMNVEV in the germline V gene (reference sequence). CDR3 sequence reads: CASSLSGGTQPQHF. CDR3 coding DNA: TGTGCCAGCAGTTTATCGGGGGGGACCCAGCCCCAGCATTTT.

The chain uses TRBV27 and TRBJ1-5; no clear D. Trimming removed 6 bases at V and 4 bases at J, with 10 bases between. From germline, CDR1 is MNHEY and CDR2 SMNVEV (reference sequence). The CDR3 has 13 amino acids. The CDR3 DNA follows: TGTGCCAGCAGCTCCAGGATGAATCAGCCCCAGCATTTT. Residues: CASSSRMNQPQHF.